This T cell receptor beta chain was observed in a study of T cells after yellow fever vaccination. MiXCR, run by TCRdb on the 5' RACE reads, gives a single entry per CDR3 protein. Of about 300,000 distinct CDR3 sequences in the sample, 6.8% were seen once. Trimming at V came to 5 bases and at J to 8 bases, leaving 6 bases not matched to a gene. This CDR3 spans 13 amino acids. The source was PBMCs, collected around 45 days after the first yellow fever vaccination. This TCR was sampled from a man aged 18 to 29 who received the YFV17D yellow fever vaccine. The chain joins TRBV12-3 or TRBV12-4 to TRBJ2-1; TRBD1 matches 7 bases. Here the CDR3 DNA reads TGTGCCAGCAGTCCAAAGACAGGGTATGAGCAGTTCTTC. Translated, it gives CASSPKTGYEQFF.